What follows are 21 T cell receptor beta chains derived from one specimen sequenced in a study of early T cells in non-severe SARS-CoV-2 infection. TCRdb itself ran the 5' RACE reads through MiXCR, one entry per CDR3 protein. This table has under 140,000 distinct CDR3 sequences, roughly an eighth appearing once. The sample in question was whole blood, obtained at baseline. The origin of the receptors is an adult who was a healthcare worker with PCR-confirmed SARS-CoV-2 infection or an uninfected control (not recorded which).

A few counts support this clonotype. The chain uses TRBV5-5 and TRBJ2-5, with TRBD1 matching over 7 bases. Per the germline V gene, CDR1 is SGHKS and CDR2 is YYEKEE (reference sequence). This CDR3 has 15 residues. Trimming took 4 bases from V and 3 from J; bases not matched to a gene: 9. The CDR3: CASSRITGEEETQYF. In nucleotides, the CDR3 is TGTGCCAGCAGCCGCATTACAGGGGAAGAAGAGACCCAGTACTTC.

This clonotype has only a few counts. The chain combines TRBV20-1 with TRBJ1-1, with D hard to call. The V and J ends lost 4 bases and 6 bases respectively, with 9 bases between them. The length of the CDR3 is 11 residues. The germline V gene encodes CDR1 DFQATT and CDR2 SNEGSKA (reference sequence). This chain's CDR3 is CSAIPGPEAFF. CDR3 nucleotide sequence: TGCAGTGCTATCCCCGGCCCTGAAGCTTTCTTT.

This clonotype came up a few times. The gene calls are TRBV27 and TRBJ2-3, with 8 nucleotides matching TRBD1. CDR3 size: 17 residues. CDR1 MNHEY and CDR2 SMNVEV come from the germline V gene (reference sequence). With V trimmed by 6 bases and J by 2 bases, 13 bases remained unmatched. The CDR3 DNA is TGTGCCAGCAGACTCAAACAGGGGGAGACTTTCACAGATACGCAGTATTTT. This encodes CASRLKQGETFTDTQYF.

This clonotype has only a few counts. The chain couples TRBV20-1 to TRBJ1-2; a possible D gene is TRBD1 (6 bases). CDR3 length equals 15 residues. Trimming shortened V by 6 bases and J by 5 bases, and 22 bases separated the two germline ends. Per germline, CDR1 DFQATT and CDR2 SNEGSKA (reference sequence). This chain's CDR3 is CSAIKDSTTVYGYTF. The CDR3 nucleotides are TGCAGTGCCATTAAGGACAGCACCACTGTATATGGCTACACCTTC.

This clonotype was counted at least ten times. The gene calls are TRBV6-6 and TRBJ2-3, with 7 bases lining up with TRBD2. Trimming at V came to 10 bases and at J to 1 base, leaving 11 bases not matched to a gene. CDR3 length: 15 residues. Germline values: CDR1 MNHNY, CDR2 SVGAGI (reference sequence). The CDR3 DNA follows: TGTGCCACCTCTTCGGAGGGGAGGGGCACAGATACGCAGTATTTT. It encodes CATSSEGRGTDTQYF.

The chain combines TRBV5-4 with TRBJ1-4; the D is unclear. V gave up 6 bases and J gave up 8 bases, with 14 bases separating them. Germline loops: CDR1 SGHNT, CDR2 YYREEE (reference sequence). The CDR3 has 13 residues. As DNA, the CDR3 is TGTGCCAGCACTTCCGTTGGGAACGAAAAACTGTTTTTT. Translation: CASTSVGNEKLFF.

The chain links TRBV7-9 to TRBJ2-1; unclear D gene. CDR3 length equals 17 residues. Trimming took 4 bases from V and 6 from J, leaving 22 bases between them. Looked up from germline, CDR1 is SEHNR and CDR2 is FQNEAQ (reference sequence). The CDR3 reads CASSSSGYTPVGNEQFF. The CDR3 DNA follows: TGTGCCAGCAGCTCTAGTGGCTACACCCCCGTAGGCAATGAGCAGTTCTTC.

This clonotype was seen ten or more times. The genes are TRBV7-9 and TRBJ2-4, with TRBD2 matching 7 bases. In germline, CDR1 is SEHNR, CDR2 FQNEAQ (reference sequence). The CDR3 runs 14 residues. V trimming: 4 bases; J trimming: 3 bases; junction bases outside the gene matches: 3. The CDR3: CASSYPSGKNIQYF. The CDR3 nucleotides read TGTGCCAGCAGCTATCCTAGCGGCAAAAACATTCAGTACTTC.

The sample holds a few counts of this clonotype. This chain joins TRBV10-3 and TRBJ2-5; D is ambiguous. This CDR3 has 13 residues. Germline lookup yields CDR1 ENHRY and CDR2 SYGVKD. Trimming stripped 0 bases from V and 3 bases from J, with 5 bases between. The CDR3, as DNA: TGTGCCATCAGTGAGTCTGGGGAAGAGACCCAGTACTTC. Amino acids: CAISESGEETQYF.

This rearrangement joins TRBV27 to TRBJ1-2; TRBD1 might be the D (6 bases). Germline CDR1 reads MNHEY; CDR2 reads SMNVEV (reference sequence). Deletions cut 6 bases from V and 5 bases from J, with 19 bases between. The CDR3 runs to 15 residues. Here the CDR3 DNA reads TGTGCCAGCAGCCCCCTTAAGGGGGTCGCTTATGGCTACACCTTC. This gives the protein CASSPLKGVAYGYTF.

This clonotype was observed at least ten times. The gene calls are TRBV11-2 and TRBJ2-4, with 8 bases that match TRBD2. Trimming took 0 bases from V and 6 from J; bases not matched to a gene: 10. Germline loops: CDR1 SGHAT, CDR2 FQNNGV. The CDR3 loop spans 17 amino acids. Here the CDR3 reads CASSLDGLAGNLNIQYF. CDR3 coding DNA: TGTGCCAGCAGCTTAGATGGTTTAGCGGGAAACCTAAACATTCAGTACTTC.

The J gene is TRBJ2-1, the V gene TRBV28; D gene uncertain. The CDR3 has 10 residues. CDR1 is MDHEN and CDR2 is SYDVKM in the germline V gene. The ends were cut back, 5 bases at V and 5 bases at J, with 1 base in the middle. The CDR3 protein is CASSDNEQFF. CDR3 DNA: TGTGCCAGCAGTGACAATGAGCAGTTCTTC.

This clonotype was detected ten times or more. The V and J genes are TRBV7-2 and TRBJ1-5; D is uncertain. V lost 4 bases to trimming and J lost 7 bases, with 20 bases between them. CDR1 is SGHTA and CDR2 is FQGNSA in the germline V gene. The CDR3 loop spans 16 amino acids. CDR3 sequence: CASSSTQGSVGQPQHF. The CDR3 region has the DNA TGTGCCAGCAGCTCGACCCAAGGTTCAGTCGGGCAGCCCCAGCATTTT.

The V and J genes are TRBV20-1 and TRBJ1-1; TRBD1 is a possible D gene (5 bases). Germline V gene sequence: CDR1 DFQATT, CDR2 SNEGSKA (reference sequence). V lost 6 bases to trimming and J lost 3 bases, with 14 bases between them. The CDR3 runs to 13 residues. CDR3 protein: CSAPRGYDTEAFF. The CDR3 DNA is TGCAGTGCGCCGAGGGGTTACGACACTGAAGCTTTCTTT.

The chain recombines TRBV7-6 with TRBJ2-7; 8 nucleotides match TRBD1. V was clipped by 2 bases and J by 7 bases; unmatched bases: 16. CDR3 length: 17 residues. Germline assignment: CDR1 SGHVS and CDR2 FNYEAQ. The CDR3 DNA is TGTGCCAGCAGCTTAAATGTTCCGGGACAGGCACCTCGGGAGCAGTACTTC. Its translation is CASSLNVPGQAPREQYF.

This clonotype has a handful of counts. The gene calls are TRBV18 and TRBJ1-5; D might be TRBD1 (6 bases). The CDR3 length is 14 residues. Germline-derived CDR1 and CDR2 are KGHSH and LQKENI. Trimming shortened V by 3 bases and J by 3 bases, and 9 bases separated the two germline ends. CDR3 DNA sequence: TGTGCCAGCTCACCCGGACAGCTCAATCAGCCCCAGCATTTT. Encoded protein: CASSPGQLNQPQHF.

This chain connects TRBV3-1 to TRBJ2-1; D is possibly TRBD1 (5 bases). With 1 base removed from V and 15 bases from J, the gap between germline ends came to 10 bases. Per germline, CDR1 LGHDT and CDR2 YNNKEL (reference sequence). This CDR3 is 11 amino acids long. CDR3 DNA sequence: TGTGCCAGCAGCCAAGGGACAACCACGTTCTTC. It is translated as CASSQGTTTFF.

In its sample, this clonotype was seen a few times. This rearrangement joins TRBV9 to TRBJ1-2; TRBD1 matches 8 bases. Looked up from germline, CDR1 is SGDLS and CDR2 is YYNGEE. The CDR3 sequence is 15 residues long. With 0 bases clipped from V and 4 bases from J, the junction kept 5 bases outside the gene matches. CDR3 region: CASSVGGDRSYGYTF. The CDR3, as DNA: TGTGCCAGCAGCGTAGGAGGGGACAGGTCCTATGGCTACACCTTC.

At least ten counts were recorded for this clonotype. V is TRBV3-1 and J is TRBJ2-2, with D perhaps assigned TRBD1 or TRBD2 (6 bases each). Germline V gene data show CDR1 as LGHDT and CDR2 as YNNKEL (reference sequence). CDR3 length equals 15 residues. Trimming pared 1 base from V and 7 bases from J, leaving 13 bases between. The CDR3 DNA reads TGTGCCAGCAGCCAAGGGGGGGCGCAAGGCGGGGAGCTGTTTTTT. Translation: CASSQGGAQGGELFF.

This clonotype was seen more than once but under ten times. The chain is built from TRBV5-5 and TRBJ2-5; D ambiguous. The CDR3 spans 14 residues. Germline V CDR1 and CDR2: SGHKS, YYEKEE (reference sequence). V shed 0 bases and J shed 5 bases, with 11 bases lying between them. The CDR3 region has the DNA TGTGCCAGCAGCTTGGGACTCCTGGGGGAGACCCAGTACTTC. Protein product: CASSLGLLGETQYF.

This clonotype has ten or more counts. The chain joins TRBV5-5 to TRBJ2-7, with TRBD1 matching over 9 bases. The junction had 1 base not matched to a gene; V was cut back by 0 bases and J by 3 bases. This CDR3 contains 14 residues. Germline values: CDR1 SGHKS, CDR2 YYEKEE (reference sequence). The CDR3 spells CASSLEGQGYEQYF. The CDR3 DNA follows: TGTGCCAGCAGCTTGGAGGGACAGGGCTACGAGCAGTACTTC.